This paragraph reports one TCR beta chain. The junction does not match germline at one end; this may be a read error. The sample comes from a study of cytomegalovirus exposure and HLA in healthy donors. This CDR3 is built from 13 residues. Germline values: CDR1 MNHEY, CDR2 SMNVEV (reference sequence). The PCR had 60 Vbeta and 13 Jbeta primers. Clones were sequenced by immunoSEQ multiplex PCR, and TCRdb holds only the in-frame ones, with some missing. Of approximately 160,000 clones in the sample, 65% to 70% were seen once. The sequenced sample was PBMCs. The sequence was obtained from a young woman in good health and CMV-seropositive. The rearrangement uses TRBV27 and TRBJ1-1, with D possibly being TRBD1 (6 bases). CDR3 coding DNA: TGTGCCAGCAGTTTATTCGTGGGGGCTGAGGCTTTCTTT. This translates into CASSLFVGAEAFF.